Given below is one T cell receptor (beta chain) in context. Its target is not known. V shed 2 bases, J shed 0 bases, and the junction held 1 base outside the gene matches. CDR1 and CDR2 from the germline V gene are ENHRY and SYGVKD. This CDR3 has 15 residues. This entry is derived from a study of T cells after posttransplantation cyclophosphamide. Profiled with immunoSEQ multiplex PCR; TCRdb holds only in-frame clones, not every one. The sample has about 21,000 clones, approximately 90% seen once; the top ten hold around 6.6%. Study-level points and caveats: Donor CD8+ memory clones often dominated recipient blood repertoires at later times.

Treatment was busulfan-fludarabine conditioning, a marrow graft, and cyclophosphamide on days +3 and +4. The chain uses TRBV10-3 and TRBJ1-5; 7 bases are shared with TRBD1. This material consisted of PBMCs, taken after allogeneic stem cell transplant with posttransplant cyclophosphamide. The sequence was obtained from a female patient aged 40-50 years who received an allogeneic stem cell transplant from a related donor, was CMV-positive, and had no GVHD. Certain T cells may be donor cells from the graft. The CDR3 DNA follows: TGTGCCATCAGTGAGGACAGGGATAGCAATCAGCCCCAGCATTTT. Its protein is CAISEDRDSNQPQHF.